This TCR beta chain is from a study of CD8 T cells in ankylosing spondylitis. This clonotype came up a few times. Its matching antigen is unknown. Study conclusions and caveats: A TCR beta motif of eight or nine highly homologous variants seemed to mark ankylosing spondylitis blood. Prior work had noted some motif variants in reactive arthritis blood and synovial fluid.

The CDR3 has 16 amino acids. Germline V lookup: CDR1 MNHNS, CDR2 SASEGT. Trimming shortened V by 6 bases and J by 0 bases, and 17 bases separated the two germline ends. TCRdb reprocessed the 5' RACE reads via MiXCR and lists one record per CDR3 protein. This sample carries 500,000 to 550,000 distinct CDR3 sequences, roughly an eighth of them seen once, and the ten largest clones take approximately 7%. The sequenced material came from blood, either unsorted or a sorted T cell fraction (not recorded which). The V gene is TRBV6-1, the J gene TRBJ1-1; no reliable D call. The TCR sequence derives from a male donor with ankylosing spondylitis. The CDR3 DNA reads TGTGCCAGCAGCCAGTGGGTCACTGGGATGAACACTGAAGCTTTCTTT. Translating gives CASSQWVTGMNTEAFF.